Ten or more counts support the clone carrying this T cell receptor beta chain. No antigen is known for it. cDNA molecules, individually, were tagged with unique molecular identifiers. MiXCR was run by TCRdb on the 5' RACE reads, yielding one entry per CDR3 protein. The sample contains about 33,000 distinct CDR3 sequences, about 5% of which appear only once. The CDR3 runs 14 residues. The ends were cut back, 3 bases at V and 0 bases at J, with 8 bases in the middle. Germline V gene sequence: CDR1 LNHDA, CDR2 SQIVND (reference sequence). The data derive from a study of early T cells in non-severe SARS-CoV-2 infection. On the study more broadly: It was bulk RNA from unsorted whole blood that was sequenced, and the chains were unpaired.

The study, taken as a whole, reports: Anti-spike CD8 specificities were favored by VDJdb matching, whose results missed private and CD4 specificities.

The TCR was taken from an adult who was a healthcare worker with PCR-confirmed SARS-CoV-2 infection or an uninfected control (not recorded which). V and J are TRBV19 and TRBJ1-1; possible D gene TRBD1, 5 bases. Specimen: whole blood. CDR3 in amino acids: CASSMGLLNTEAFF. CDR3 in DNA: TGTGCCAGTAGTATGGGACTGCTGAACACTGAAGCTTTCTTT.